This T cell receptor beta chain was documented in a study of response to subunit inactivated influenza vaccine. Deletions cut 1 base from V and 3 bases from J, with 7 bases between. CDR1 LGHNA and CDR2 YSLEER come from the germline V gene. The CDR3 extends over 13 amino acids. TCRdb ran MiXCR on the RT-PCR reads and lists one entry per CDR3 protein. The sample yields under 950,000 distinct CDR3 sequences, less than 25% seen once. This clonotype showed up just a few times. This specimen was PBMCs from blood, taken more than 4 days after vaccination. This chain uses TRBV4-3 with TRBJ2-7; D ambiguous. The TCR originated in a man between 45 and 60 years old who received an inactivated influenza vaccine. CDR3 region: CASSQGGRYEQYF. The CDR3 DNA is TGCGCCAGCAGCCAAGGTGGGCGCTACGAGCAGTACTTC.